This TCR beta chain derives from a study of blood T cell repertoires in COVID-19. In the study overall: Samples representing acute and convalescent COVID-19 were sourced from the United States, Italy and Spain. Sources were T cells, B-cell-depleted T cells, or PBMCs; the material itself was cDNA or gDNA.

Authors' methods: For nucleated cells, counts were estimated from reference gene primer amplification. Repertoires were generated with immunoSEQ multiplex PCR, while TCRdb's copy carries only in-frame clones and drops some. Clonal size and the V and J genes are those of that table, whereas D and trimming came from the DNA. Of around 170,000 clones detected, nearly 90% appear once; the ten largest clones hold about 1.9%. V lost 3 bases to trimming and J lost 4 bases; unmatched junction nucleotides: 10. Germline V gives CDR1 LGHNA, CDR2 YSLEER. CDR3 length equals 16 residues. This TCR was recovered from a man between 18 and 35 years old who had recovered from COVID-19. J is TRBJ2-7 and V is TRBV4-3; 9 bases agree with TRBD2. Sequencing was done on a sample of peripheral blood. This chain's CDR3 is CASSQLAGLVSYEQYF. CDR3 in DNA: TGCGCCAGCAGCCAGCTAGCGGGGCTGGTTTCTTACGAGCAGTACTTC.